This T cell receptor (beta chain) is from a study of CD8 T cells in Susac syndrome. The CDR3 loop spans 14 amino acids. The V gene lost 1 base and the J gene lost 7 bases, with 11 bases spanning the gap. With random hexamers, reverse transcription was performed on about 0.5 to 1 ug of RNA. The CDR3 of TCR beta was amplified by immunoSEQ multiplex PCR across 54 Vbeta and 13 Jbeta. TCRdb reprocessed the immunoSEQ multiplex PCR reads via MiXCR and lists one record per CDR3 protein. The table lists about 210,000 distinct CDR3 sequences, 85% to 95% of them singletons. It was negative isolation that provided the CD8+ and CD4+ T cells, whereas TEMRA cells were enriched by FACS.

This chain connects TRBV12-3 or TRBV12-4 to TRBJ1-5, with D perhaps TRBD1 (5 bases). The receptor comes from a human donor in good health. What was sequenced was CD4+ T cells from PBMCs. In DNA, the CDR3 is TGTGCCAGCAGTTTAGGCCCGGGGCGACAGCCCCAGCATTTT. It specifies CASSLGPGRQPQHF.